A selection of T cell receptor beta chains follows, all from one sample in a study of identical twins. Via MiXCR, TCRdb re-called the 5' RACE reads, giving one row per CDR3 protein. The data contain fewer than 250,000 distinct CDR3 sequences, roughly 7.5% of them singletons. These same records also appear under a second study, on yellow fever vaccine responses in identical twins.

Sequencing was carried out using CD8+ T cells sorted from blood. The receptors shown here come from a woman aged 18-35 years in good health. CDR3s include the opening cysteine and the closing phenylalanine or tryptophan. The D gene is left open where the match is weak. For some rows the clone size is stated as once, few or many, or as a class when expanded; others skip it.

>TRBD1|TRBJ1-1|-|TRBV28
TGTGCCAGCAGTTGGGCCGGGACAGAGACTTCTGAAGCTTTCTTT
CASSWAGTETSEAFF
>TRBD2|TRBJ2-1|many|TRBV11-2
TGTGCCAGCAGCGCCCCGGGACTACCCTACAATGAGCAGTTCTTC
CASSAPGLPYNEQFF
>-|TRBJ2-1|few|TRBV29-1
TGCAGCGCCAGCCCGGGAGATCGAGACTCCTACAATGAGCAGTTCTTC
CSASPGDRDSYNEQFF
>TRBD1|TRBJ2-7|-|TRBV14
TGTGCCAGCAGCATTACAGGGGCGTACGAGCAGTACTTC
CASSITGAYEQYF
>TRBD2|TRBJ2-7|few|TRBV7-9
TGTGCCAGCAGCTTCTCTAGCGGCTTTACCTACGAGCAGTACTTC
CASSFSSGFTYEQYF
>TRBD1|TRBJ2-1|-|TRBV9
TGTGCCAGCAGCCCGAGGACAGGGACGCATGAGCAGTTCTTC
CASSPRTGTHEQFF
>-|TRBJ1-2|-|TRBV5-1
TGCGCCAGCAGCTCTACCGGGACTTACAACTATGGCTACACCTTC
CASSSTGTYNYGYTF
>TRBD2|TRBJ2-1|few|TRBV5-5
TGTGCCAGCAGCCCTCTAGCGGGAGAGGGGGGTGAGCAGTTCTTC
CASSPLAGEGGEQFF
>-|TRBJ2-1|few|TRBV10-2
TGCGCCAGCAGTGTAAGGGAATCCTACAATGAGCAGTTCTTC
CASSVRESYNEQFF
>-|TRBJ2-5|-|TRBV7-6
TGTGCCAGCAGCCCGCACCCCCAGATAACCCAAGAGACCCAGTACTTC
CASSPHPQITQETQYF
>-|TRBJ1-2|many|TRBV5-1
TGCGCCAGCAGCTTCCATAACCATAACTATGGCTACACCTTC
CASSFHNHNYGYTF
>-|TRBJ2-3|-|TRBV27
TGTGCCAGCTCTTTCCGGGACACTACCACAGATACGCAGTATTTT
CASSFRDTTTDTQYF
>-|TRBJ1-1|-|TRBV6-1
TGTGCCAGCGCCCGGGCATCAATGAACACTGAAGCTTTCTTT
CASARASMNTEAFF
>-|TRBJ2-7|many|TRBV28
TGTGCCAGCAGTTTTGAAGGGTTCAACGAGCAGTACTTC
CASSFEGFNEQYF
>-|TRBJ1-1|-|TRBV7-2
TGTGCCAGCAGCTTAGGCTCGGCAGTCATGAACACTGAAGCTTTCTTT
CASSLGSAVMNTEAFF
>TRBD1|TRBJ2-7|-|TRBV3-1
TGTGCCAGCAGCCAAGAAATAGTCAGGACAGGGGGCTACGAGCAGTACTTC
CASSQEIVRTGGYEQYF
>-|TRBJ2-5|many|TRBV5-5
TGTGCCAGCAGCTCAGGTGGGGCCTACCAAGAGACCCAGTACTTC
CASSSGGAYQETQYF
>TRBD2|TRBJ2-1|many|TRBV7-2
TGTGCCAGCAGCATTACCGGGACTAATTACAATGAGCAGTTCTTC
CASSITGTNYNEQFF
>TRBD2|TRBJ2-1|many|TRBV9
TGTGCCAGCAGCCCTCGTCTGGCGGGAGGGAGAAATGAGCAGTTCTTC
CASSPRLAGGRNEQFF
>-|TRBJ2-7|many|TRBV6-5
TGTGCCAGCAGTTCGGCCAGTAGCAACGAGCAGTACTTC
CASSSASSNEQYF
>-|TRBJ2-7|many|TRBV10-3
TGTGCCATCAGTGATATAGGAACCTACGAGCAGTACTTC
CAISDIGTYEQYF
>TRBD1|TRBJ2-1|many|TRBV9
TGTGCCAGCAGCGCGACAGGGGACGAGCAGTTCTTC
CASSATGDEQFF
>TRBD2|TRBJ2-1|few|TRBV15
TGTGCCACCAGCAGAAAAGGACTAGCGGGACGCAATGAGCAGTTCTTC
CATSRKGLAGRNEQFF
>TRBD2|TRBJ2-1|few|TRBV7-2
TGTGCCAGCAGCTTATCTAGGACTAGCGGGGGGGACAATGAGCAGTTCTTC
CASSLSRTSGGDNEQFF
>-|TRBJ2-1|-|TRBV5-1
TGCGCCAGCAGGGGAGTGACGCTAGCCTCCACCAATGAGCAGTTCTTC
CASRGVTLASTNEQFF
>-|TRBJ2-1|many|TRBV12-3/TRBV12-4
TGTGCTGCCGGGACTCCCTCCTACAATGAGCAGTTCTTC
CAAGTPSYNEQFF
>TRBD1|TRBJ2-1|many|TRBV27
TGTGCCAGCAGTTTCGGACAGGGGGCCTCCTACAATGAGCAGTTCTTC
CASSFGQGASYNEQFF
>-|TRBJ2-1|-|TRBV7-9
TGTGCCGGGGGGGGGGACAGGCACTACAATGAGCAGTTCTTC
CAGGGDRHYNEQFF
>-|TRBJ2-7|few|TRBV21-1
TGTGCCAGCAGCAACCGGGACCAGGGTTTCGACGAGCAGTACTTC
CASSNRDQGFDEQYF
>-|TRBJ2-3|few|TRBV10-1
TGCGCCAGCAGTGATGCTCGGACCACAGATACGCAGTATTTT
CASSDARTTDTQYF
>TRBD1|TRBJ1-1|-|TRBV27
TGTGCCAGCAGTTGGGGGGCAGGGGGCAATTCTGAAGCTTTCTTT
CASSWGAGGNSEAFF